These T cell receptor beta chains were read from a single sample in a study of cytomegalovirus exposure and HLA in healthy donors. Profiled with immunoSEQ multiplex PCR; TCRdb holds only in-frame clones, not every one. The repertoire holds approximately 200,000 clones, with around nine tenths as singletons. The sequencing input was PBMCs. Receptors originate from a woman under 30 in good health and CMV-seronegative. CDR3s include the opening cysteine and the closing phenylalanine or tryptophan. A D gene is named only where the DNA matches it firmly. Clone sizes are given selectively: once, few, many, or a class where the clone is expanded.

j_call v_call d_call clone_size cdr3_nt cdr3_aa
TRBJ2-7 TRBV10-3 - - TGTGCCACCGCCCTTGAGTTCTACGAGCAGTACTTC CATALEFYEQYF
TRBJ2-5 TRBV30 - once TGTGCCTGGAGTGAGGGCAGGGGAAAAGAGACCCAGTACTTC CAWSEGRGKETQYF
TRBJ2-3 TRBV2 - - TGTGCCAGCAGTGAACGGAGGACTAGCACAGATACGCAGTATTTT CASSERRTSTDTQYF
TRBJ2-7 TRBV4-1 TRBD1 - TGCGCCAGCAGCCAAAACAGGGGCTCCTACGAGCAGTACTTC CASSQNRGSYEQYF
TRBJ2-1 TRBV10-2 TRBD2 - TGCGCCTCTTCGGGACTAGCGGGGGACAATGAGCAGTTCTTC CASSGLAGDNEQFF
TRBJ1-5 TRBV19 - - TGTGCCAGTGCAGCAGGGGTTGGGAACAATCAGCCCCAGCATTTT CASAAGVGNNQPQHF
TRBJ2-7 TRBV13 - - TGTGCCAGCAGCTTAGGGGGGGCCGGCATGCAGTACTTC CASSLGGAGMQYF
TRBJ2-1 TRBV30 TRBD2 - TGTGCCTGGAGGACTAGCGCTGTTGAGCAGTTCTTC CAWRTSAVEQFF
TRBJ2-1 TRBV28 - - TGTGCCAGCCGCAGCTCCTACAATGAGCAGTTCTTC CASRSSYNEQFF
TRBJ2-1 TRBV28 TRBD1 - TGTGCCAGCAGTTTATACCGGGACAGGCCCTACAATGAGCAGTTCTTC CASSLYRDRPYNEQFF
TRBJ2-1 TRBV28 - - TGTGCCAGCAGTTTCCGTCGCAATGAGCAGTTCTTC CASSFRRNEQFF
TRBJ2-1 TRBV28 TRBD2 - TGTGCCAGCAGACTGGCGGGAGTAAGGAATGAGCAGTTCTTC CASRLAGVRNEQFF
TRBJ1-1 TRBV4-1 - - TGCGCCAGCAGCCAAGGAGGTGCTGAAGCTTTCTTT CASSQGGAEAFF
TRBJ1-2 TRBV4-1 - - TGCGCCAGCAGCCAAGTCCCGGGAAGTAACTATGGCTACACCTTC CASSQVPGSNYGYTF
TRBJ1-2 TRBV7-2 - - TGTGCCAGCAGCTCAACCAGTGACAGTCTTGGCTACACCTTC CASSSTSDSLGYTF
TRBJ2-7 TRBV2 TRBD1 - TGTGCCAGCACCATGGACAGGGGGGTAAACGAGCAGTACTTC CASTMDRGVNEQYF
TRBJ2-3 TRBV6-1 - few TGTGCCAGCAGTGAATCGGGGGAGCCAGATACGCAGTATTTT CASSESGEPDTQYF
TRBJ2-7 TRBV28 TRBD2 few TGTGCCAGCAGAGGAGCGGGAGGGCCCCTTCCCAAGGAGCAGTACTTC CASRGAGGPLPKEQYF
TRBJ1-5 TRBV4-2 - - TGTGCCAGCAGCCAAGCGCCCCGCGGGGCTCACAATCAGCCCCAGCATTTT CASSQAPRGAHNQPQHF
TRBJ1-1 TRBV6-6 - - TGTGCCAGCAGTTACATCCCGGGGTGGGAAGCTTTCTTT CASSYIPGWEAFF
TRBJ1-3 TRBV28 - - TGTGCCACCAGAGACAGGAGCCTCTCTGGAAACACCATATATTTT CATRDRSLSGNTIYF
TRBJ1-1 TRBV23-1 - - TGCGCCAGCAGTCAACGACACCTTCCAAACACTGAAGCTTTCTTT CASSQRHLPNTEAFF
TRBJ2-5 TRBV2 TRBD2 - TGTGCCAGCAGTGAAGCCTCGTTAGCGGGAGTCACAGAGACCCAGTACTTC CASSEASLAGVTETQYF
TRBJ1-3 TRBV30 TRBD1 - TGTGCCTGGAGTGAGAAAGCCAGGGGGGCGCGGAAGGCCATATATTTT CAWSEKARGARKAIYF
TRBJ2-7 TRBV2 TRBD1 - TGTGCCAGCAGGAGGACAGGGGGCTTCAACGAGCAGTACTTC CASRRTGGFNEQYF
TRBJ2-7 TRBV5-1 TRBD1 - TGCGCCAGCAGCCTGGGACAGGGAATCTACGAGCAGTACTTC CASSLGQGIYEQYF
TRBJ2-2 TRBV30 - - TGTGCCTGGAGTGTAACTAGTCAAATGGGCGGGGAGCTGTTTTTT CAWSVTSQMGGELFF
TRBJ2-1 TRBV18 - - TGTGCCAGCTCACCATTAGAAACCTCGCAGTTCTTC CASSPLETSQFF
TRBJ2-1 TRBV5-1 TRBD2 - TGCGCCAGCAGCTTTGGCACTAGCGGGAGTATCCATGAGCAGTTCTTC CASSFGTSGSIHEQFF
TRBJ2-3 TRBV7-3 - - TGTGCCAGCAGCCCCAATGGGGGCTTTGCAGATACGCAGTATTTT CASSPNGGFADTQYF
TRBJ2-1 TRBV10-3 TRBD1 few TGTGCCATCAAGGGACAGTCTTCCTACAATGAGCAGTTCTTC CAIKGQSSYNEQFF
TRBJ1-2 TRBV6-6 - - TGTGCCAGCAGGCGCTTTGGCAGGGAGGGTGGCTACACCTTC CASRRFGREGGYTF
TRBJ2-5 TRBV27 TRBD2 - TGTGCCAGCAGTTCCGCACCCGGCCGGGGACTAGCGGGCAGGAGTGGGATACAGACCCAGTACTTC CASSSAPGRGLAGRSGIQTQYF
TRBJ1-1 TRBV2 - - TGTGCCAGCAGTGAGTTGGGGCAGTTGAACACTGAAGCTTTCTTT CASSELGQLNTEAFF
TRBJ2-3 TRBV5-1 TRBD2 - TGCGCCAGCAGCTTTGGCGTGGCGGGAGGGCGAACAGATACGCAGTATTTT CASSFGVAGGRTDTQYF
TRBJ1-5 TRBV28 - - TGTGCCAGCAGATTCAACAGGGATTATAGCAATCAGCCCCAGCATTTT CASRFNRDYSNQPQHF
TRBJ2-6 TRBV5-1 TRBD2 - TGCGCCAGCAGCTTACTAGCGGGAACTGGGGCCAACGTCCTGACTTTC CASSLLAGTGANVLTF
TRBJ2-7 TRBV7-2 TRBD2 - TGTGCCAGCAGCTTCCTTAGCGGGAGTTACGGCTACGAGCAGTACTTC CASSFLSGSYGYEQYF
TRBJ2-1 TRBV27 - - TGTGCCAGCAGTCGCCGGGGGTCGGGCGGTGAGCAGTTCTTC CASSRRGSGGEQFF
TRBJ2-1 TRBV5-4 - - TGTGCCAGCAGCTTGGGTCAGCTGAGGAATGAGCAGTTCTTC CASSLGQLRNEQFF
TRBJ2-2 TRBV7-6 - - TGTGCCAGCAGCCCCTTTACAAGTGAGGCCGGGGAGCTGTTTTTT CASSPFTSEAGELFF
TRBJ1-2 TRBV2 TRBD1 few TGTGCCAGCAGTCCCCGGACAGGGTCACGCTATGGCTACACCTTC CASSPRTGSRYGYTF
TRBJ2-7 TRBV7-8 TRBD1 - TGTGCCAGCAGCTTCTGGGACAGGGCAAACGAGCAGTACTTC CASSFWDRANEQYF
TRBJ2-3 TRBV4-3 TRBD1 - TGCGCCAGCAGCCAGGATACAGGGGATATCACAGATACGCAGTATTTT CASSQDTGDITDTQYF
TRBJ2-1 TRBV27 - - TGTGCCAGCAGTTTACCCCAGGCAGGGGTTACTGAGCAGTTCTTC CASSLPQAGVTEQFF
TRBJ1-1 TRBV30 TRBD1 - TGTGCCTGGAGGGTGACAGGGGTTATGAACACTGAAGCTTTCTTT CAWRVTGVMNTEAFF
TRBJ1-5 TRBV23-1 TRBD1 - TGCGCCAGCAAACAGGGGTGCAATCAGCCCCAGCATTTT CASKQGCNQPQHF
TRBJ1-4 TRBV6-5 TRBD1 - TGTGCCAGCAGCACCGGGACAGGTTTTAATGAAAAACTGTTTTTT CASSTGTGFNEKLFF
TRBJ2-1 TRBV2 - - TGTGCCAGCAGAACGGACTCCGGTGAGCAGTTCTTC CASRTDSGEQFF
TRBJ1-2 TRBV7-3 TRBD1 - TGTGCCAGCAGCCCTACCCCAGGGGGCACATCGGGAGGCTACACCTTC CASSPTPGGTSGGYTF
TRBJ2-7 TRBV9 - few TGTGCCAGCAGCCCCCGGTTGGGCACCGGCGAGCAGTACTTC CASSPRLGTGEQYF